Listed below are T cell receptor beta chains from one sample, sequenced in a study of T cell responses to AZD1222 COVID-19 vaccine. Sequencing was performed with immunoSEQ multiplex PCR; in TCRdb, only in-frame clones are kept and a portion is missing. Among some 150,000 clones listed, 90% were seen once. Source: peripheral blood, taken on day 0 of AZD1222 vaccination. The source of these receptors is an adult in good health. CDR3s include the opening cysteine and the closing phenylalanine or tryptophan. The D gene is left open where the match is weak.

v_gene	j_gene	d_gene	CDR3aa	CDR3nt
TRBV27	TRBJ1-6	NA	CASSFRWGANSPLHF	TGTGCCAGCAGTTTTCGATGGGGGGCTAATTCACCCCTCCACTTT
TRBV10-3	TRBJ2-3	NA	CAISTAGRAQADTQYF	TGTGCCATCAGTACCGCAGGGCGCGCCCAGGCAGATACGCAGTATTTT
TRBV3-1/TRBV3-2	TRBJ2-7	NA	CASSQVSPLGHPYEQYF	TGTGCCAGCAGCCAAGTATCGCCGCTTGGCCACCCCTACGAGCAGTACTTC
TRBV19	TRBJ1-2	NA	CASSPGQTTINYGYTF	TGTGCCAGTAGTCCCGGACAGACCACAATTAACTATGGCTACACCTTC
TRBV30	TRBJ1-5	NA	CAWSVPWNSQPQHF	TGTGCCTGGAGTGTACCGTGGAACTCTCAGCCCCAGCATTTT
TRBV29-1	TRBJ2-3	NA	CSVEDRLRSSTDTQYF	TGCAGCGTTGAAGATAGACTCCGATCTAGCACAGATACGCAGTATTTT
TRBV9	TRBJ2-7	NA	CASSVGSSEQYF	TGTGCCAGCAGCGTCGGGTCCTCTGAGCAGTACTTC
TRBV28	TRBJ1-5	NA	CASSLKAANQPQHF	TGTGCCAGCAGTTTAAAGGCCGCTAATCAGCCCCAGCATTTT
TRBV18	TRBJ1-3	NA	CASSVGSSGNTIYF	TGTGCCAGCTCCGTTGGCTCCTCTGGAAACACCATATATTTT
TRBV6-4	TRBJ2-1	NA	CASRPASASSYNEQFF	TGTGCCAGCAGACCCGCTAGCGCGAGCTCCTACAATGAGCAGTTCTTC
TRBV2	TRBJ1-5	NA	CAKSVRARQPQHF	TGTGCCAAATCAGTCAGGGCTCGCCAGCCCCAGCATTTT
TRBV19	TRBJ2-5	TRBD2	CASSIVVPAGDSETQYF	TGTGCCAGTAGTATAGTTGTCCCAGCGGGAGATTCAGAGACCCAGTACTTC
TRBV15	TRBJ1-1	NA	CATSRDPGRTEAFF	TGTGCCACCAGCAGAGATCCGGGACGGACAGAAGCTTTCTTT
TRBV30	TRBJ1-1	TRBD1	CAWSRGTGGTEAFF	TGTGCCTGGAGTCGAGGGACAGGGGGAACTGAAGCTTTCTTT
TRBV30	TRBJ1-1	NA	CAWIRGAGTEAFF	TGTGCCTGGATCCGGGGCGCGGGCACTGAAGCTTTCTTT
TRBV5-4	TRBJ2-5	TRBD1	CASSLEGQGGTQYF	TGTGCCAGCAGCTTGGAGGGACAGGGAGGGACCCAGTACTTC
TRBV10-3	TRBJ1-1	NA	CAIKTGENTEAFF	TGTGCCATCAAGACAGGAGAGAACACTGAAGCTTTCTTT